The source of this T cell receptor beta chain is a study of blood T cell repertoires in COVID-19. CDR3 size: 15 residues. Germline CDR1 and CDR2: MRHNA and SNTAGT. V lost 2 bases to trimming and J lost 3 bases, with 14 bases between them. Profiling relied on immunoSEQ multiplex PCR, and the TCRdb table lists in-frame clones only, not all of them. The data hold 180,000 or so clones, with around 78% observed a single time. The receptor was isolated from a woman between 45 and 65 years old who had recovered from COVID-19. The sample taken for sequencing was PBMCs or T cells enriched from blood (not recorded which). This chain connects TRBV6-4 to TRBJ2-7, with D perhaps matching TRBD1 (5 bases). The CDR3 is CASSDSQGPLYEQYV. The CDR3 DNA sequence: TGTGCCAGCAGTGACAGTCAGGGTCCCCTCTACGAGCAGTACGTC.